What follows are 7 T cell receptor beta chains derived from one specimen sequenced in a study of cytomegalovirus exposure and HLA in healthy donors (dated by TCRdb to 2016 to 2017). Library method: the immunoSEQ multiplex PCR assay. For the multiplex PCR, a mixture combining 60 forward primers for TCR Vbeta segments and 13 reverse primers for TCR Jbeta segments was used. Entries here come from immuneACCESS through TCRdb and include only in-frame sequences with V and J called. Some clones fail to appear in such tables; in the studies checked, an unresolved V gene covers under half of the shortfall, and the cause of the remainder is unknown. Within this sample are about 170,000 clones, with 82% of them counted one time only. The top ten clonotypes cover about 1.5% of the sample. The sequencing input was PBMCs. Every receptor here comes from a male donor in good health and CMV-seronegative.

As regards this clone: This specimen includes other DNA sequences encoding the same CDR3. The V gene is TRBV9, the J gene TRBJ2-1; weak D call: TRBD2 (5 bases). V was trimmed by 4 bases and J by 0 bases, leaving 11 bases between them. Germline V gene lookup returns CDR1 SGDLS and CDR2 YYNGEE. The CDR3 totals 15 residues. DNA of the CDR3: TGTGCCAGCAGCCCCAGTAGCGCCTCCTACAATGAGCAGTTCTTC. It encodes CASSPSSASYNEQFF.

This chain uses TRBV7-2 with TRBJ2-1, with 7 bases lining up with TRBD2. CDR1 is SGHTA and CDR2 is FQGNSA in the germline V gene. The junction had 4 bases not matched to a gene; V was cut back by 8 bases and J by 0 bases. The CDR3 is 14 residues long. The chain's CDR3 is CASGRESSYNEQFF. CDR3 coding DNA: TGTGCCAGCGGGAGGGAGAGCTCCTACAATGAGCAGTTCTTC.

This chain connects TRBV6-1 to TRBJ2-5; 7 bases line up with TRBD2. The CDR3 has 13 amino acids. Germline V lookup: CDR1 MNHNS, CDR2 SASEGT. With 4 bases clipped from V and 1 base from J, the junction kept 0 bases outside the gene matches. The CDR3 protein is CASSASGQETQYF. CDR3 bases: TGTGCCAGCAGTGCTAGCGGCCAAGAGACCCAGTACTTC.

This rearrangement joins TRBV18 to TRBJ1-1; a possible D gene is TRBD1 (5 bases). V was shortened by 7 bases and J by 4 bases, with 22 bases between the two germline ends. The CDR3 is 16 residues long. Germline CDR1 KGHSH, CDR2 LQKENI. The CDR3, as DNA: TGTGCCAGCTGCACCACCCCGCCTCGGGGGTCCACTGAAGCTTTCTTT. It yields the protein CASCTTPPRGSTEAFF.

The gene calls are TRBV9 and TRBJ2-3; 8 bases line up with TRBD1. V lost 0 bases, J lost 5 bases, and 2 bases stayed unmatched. The CDR3 consists of 14 residues. Germline V gives CDR1 SGDLS, CDR2 YYNGEE. The CDR3: CASSVETGVDTQYF. The CDR3 bases are TGTGCCAGCAGCGTAGAGACAGGGGTAGATACGCAGTATTTT.

The chain has TRBV28 and TRBJ2-5, with D perhaps TRBD2 (5 bases). The closer fit of TRBJ2-7 to the DNA end suggests the J call may be wrong. The CDR3 runs 11 residues. The germline CDR1 and CDR2 sequences are MDHEN and SYDVKM. CDR3 sequence: CASRGGDEQYF. CDR3 nucleotides: TGTGCCAGCAGAGGAGGAGACGAGCAGTACTTC.

A few counts support this clone. This sequence joins TRBV19 and TRBJ1-5, with D perhaps TRBD1 (5 bases). CDR1 is LNHDA, CDR2 SQIVND, per germline (reference sequence). The length of the CDR3 is 15 residues. V was shortened by 3 bases and J by 4 bases, with 13 bases between the two germline ends. The CDR3 nucleotides are TGTGCCAGTAGTATGCTCCAGGGCGGAAATCAGCCCCAGCATTTT. Translation gives CASSMLQGGNQPQHF. The full variable domain, rest sourced from reference TRBV19 and TRBJ1-5, is DGGITQSPKYLFRKEGQNVTLSCEQNLNHDAMYWYRQDPGQGLRLIYYSQIVNDFQKGDIAEGYSVSREKKESFPLTVTSAQKNPTAFYLCASSMLQGGNQPQHFGDGTRLSIL.